A single sample gave rise to the 5 T cell receptor beta chains below, sequenced in a study of shared clonotypes between healthy human individuals (dated by TCRdb to the early 2020s). The method behind the library was the immunoSEQ multiplex PCR assay. TCRdb holds this immuneACCESS table with in-frame rearrangements only. Some clones are missing; in checked studies, unresolved V genes explain under half, and the rest has no known cause. The sample profile shows more than 2,000,000 clones; 93% of them were found once. Under 0.45% of the sample is in the top ten clones. Source material: naive CD4+ T cells from PBMCs. The label giving this sample's cell subset or site can be read as: CD45RA+ positively selected. The receptors here all came from a man younger than 35 in good health. Some clones in this sample may be carry-over from other donors' samples.

The V and J genes are TRBV9 and TRBJ2-7, with 10 bases lining up with TRBD2. Trimming took 0 bases from V and 11 from J; bases not matched to a gene: 11. Germline CDR1 SGDLS, CDR2 YYNGEE. The CDR3 runs to 15 residues. The CDR3, as DNA: TGTGCCAGCAGCGTAGATGGGCTAGCGGGAGTCCAGGAGTACTTC. It codes for CASSVDGLAGVQEYF.

This clone has a single count. CDR3 amino acids: CASSQHRDRGYEQYF. The CDR3 DNA sequence: TGCGCCAGCAGCCAACACCGGGACAGGGGTTACGAGCAGTACTTC. The chain links TRBV4-3 to TRBJ2-7, with 10 bases aligning to TRBD1. The CDR3 spans 15 residues. The ends lost 2 bases at V and 4 bases at J; junction bases unmatched: 5. CDR1 is LGHNA and CDR2 is YSLEER in the germline V gene.

V is TRBV5-4 and J is TRBJ1-6; unclear D gene. The CDR3 length is 14 residues. The germline CDR1 and CDR2 sequences are SGHNT and YYREEE (reference sequence). The V gene lost 0 bases and the J gene lost 8 bases, with 9 bases spanning the gap. For the CDR3, the DNA is TGTGCCAGCAGCTTGGCCAACGGGGATTCACCCCTCCACTTT. Translated: CASSLANGDSPLHF.

The rearrangement links TRBV4-2 to TRBJ1-2; a weak D match, TRBD1 (6 bases). The CDR3 is 14 amino acids. Germline V gene sequence: CDR1 LGHNA, CDR2 YNFKEQ. The germline V and J ends were trimmed by 0 bases and 4 bases, with 9 bases remaining between them. CDR3 nucleotides: TGTGCCAGCAGCCAAGAGGACAGACGCTATGGCTACACCTTC. Translating it yields CASSQEDRRYGYTF.

This chain joins TRBV28 and TRBJ2-1, with D tentatively TRBD2 (5 bases). Germline lookup yields CDR1 MDHEN and CDR2 SYDVKM. CDR3 length: 21 residues. Trimming cost V 4 bases and J 1 base, with 29 bases left between them. The CDR3 DNA sequence: TGTGCCAGCAGTTCCCCATCCCTCGCTGGCCATGGGAGTGGATCCTACAATGAGCAGTTCTTC. Encoded protein: CASSSPSLAGHGSGSYNEQFF.